This T cell receptor beta chain comes out of a study of control samples from healthy donors and cancer patients. Germline values: CDR1 SGHRS, CDR2 YFSETQ. The CDR3 loop spans 15 amino acids. V lost 4 bases to trimming and J lost 5 bases, with 18 bases between them. Libraries were prepared by immunoSEQ multiplex PCR; TCRdb keeps only in-frame clonotypes and omits some of them. This table holds about 15,000 clones, about 80% found once. The clonotype originates from a female donor with lung cancer. V is TRBV5-1 and J is TRBJ1-1; D may be TRBD1 (6 bases). Sequenced: formalin-fixed, paraffin-embedded tissue. The CDR3 is CASSPHREARTEAFF. CDR3 bases: TGCGCCAGCAGCCCCCACAGGGAGGCGAGGACTGAAGCTTTCTTT.